This TCR beta chain was sequenced for a study of metastatic and nonmetastatic thyroid tumors. On the study more broadly: Repertoire comparison spanned blood and tumor or nodule tissue of malignant and benign thyroid patients. Study conclusions and caveats: Versus benign nodules, malignant thyroid tumors reportedly had significantly higher TCR beta diversity, in blood and tumor.

This clone was picked up many times. The antigen remains undetermined. Before thyroid surgery, none of the patients had received any treatment. CDR1 SGHAT and CDR2 FQDESV come from the germline V gene (reference sequence). The V and J ends lost 3 bases and 2 bases respectively, with 13 bases between them. This CDR3 comprises 15 residues. In the original workflow: The study took CDR3 differences across clinicopathological groups and made a distant-metastasis classifier for papillary thyroid cancer from them. With MiXCR, TCRdb reprocessed the PCR reads. The V and J calls here are based on TCRdb, not the publication. The sample includes some 22,000 clones, around 17% seen only once; the top ten take roughly 21%.

Specimen: blood. This chain uses TRBV11-1 with TRBJ1-1; D uncertain. This receptor was taken from a male donor with papillary thyroid cancer or a benign thyroid nodule (not recorded which). Some clones in this sample may be carry-over from other donors' samples. CDR3 amino acids: CASSFFPTLNTEAFF. The CDR3 DNA follows: TGTGCCAGCAGCTTTTTCCCAACCCTTAACACTGAAGCTTTCTTT.